This TCR beta chain stems from a study of graft-versus-host responses after intestinal transplantation. Repertoires were generated with immunoSEQ multiplex PCR, while TCRdb's copy carries only in-frame clones and drops some. Of about 64,000 clones in the sample, 92% were seen once. The length of the CDR3 is 12 residues. The V end was cut by 6 bases, the J end by 2 bases, with 8 bases between. Germline CDR1 is MNHEY and CDR2 is SVGAGI. The sample in question was bone marrow, obtained less than 750 days after intestinal transplantation. The gene calls are TRBV6-5 and TRBJ2-7; D is unresolved. The receptor was derived from a human patient who received an intestinal transplant, so some T cells may come from the graft donor. DNA for the CDR3: TGTGCCAGCAGAACGAGGACCTACGAGCAGTACTTC. Translation: CASRTRTYEQYF.